This T cell receptor (beta chain) comes out of a study of blood T cell repertoires in COVID-19 (dated by TCRdb to 2018 to 2021). For the study in its entirety: The collaborator samples originated in the United States, Italy and Spain and spanned the acute and convalescent phases of COVID-19. The material from the prospective study consisted of cDNA or gDNA derived from T cells, B-cell-depleted T cells, or PBMCs. HLA class I and class II types, where available, came from metadata supplied by the sample provider rather than from assay-based typing. Subjects who had been exposed to COVID-19, were actively infected with it, or had recovered from it provided the deeply sampled blood TCRbeta repertoires that made up the dataset. Nearly every sample came with metadata listing a de-identified subject ID, COVID-19 status, age in years and sex. Samples came from the ongoing ImmuneRACE study (first 160 participants) plus 1,254 subjects from 6 global collaborators. The repertoires were released in a freely available public database meant as a resource for research on the immune response to SARS-CoV-2. Summary of the overall study and its limitations: The amount of clinical and demographic metadata varied by source and participant and was provided uncurated.

Concerning this clone itself: Which antigen it targets is not known. The input lacks base qualities; no much larger clone sits a single base away.

Spanning cysteine to phenylalanine, the CDR3 consists of 13 amino acids. The CDR3 DNA has 39 bases and is translated from base 1. CDR1 and CDR2 are drawn from the germline V gene: WSHSY, SAAADI. V is cut by 8 bases and J by 9 bases, and the space between the germline ends is 17 bases. TCRbeta CDR3 regions were amplified from genomic DNA using the immunoSEQ Assay, a bias-controlled multiplex PCR. Turning to the authors' computational methods: Nucleated cell counts per sample were estimated from amplification of reference gene primers within the assay. Sequence reads were collapsed and filtered to measure the absolute abundance of every unique TCRbeta CDR3 rearrangement. For each sample, productive Simpson clonality was calculated by taking the square root of Simpson's diversity index across productive rearrangements. TCRdb stores this immuneACCESS table with in-frame sequences only. Part of the clones is absent; in the studies checked, under half of the shortfall reflects unresolved V genes, and no reason is known for the rest. V and J calls and clone size come straight from that table; D and trimming were deduced from the DNA. For this sample the table gives more than 350,000 clones, of which 70% to 90% were detected only once. The ten largest clones represent 8.5% to 12% of the sample.

One collaborating source in Seattle enrolled patients while the patients were actively infected and followed the patients over time throughout the course of disease. The collaborating institutions used their own protocols to collect whole blood in K2EDTA tubes. For TCRbeta analysis, collaborators shipped samples in one of three forms: frozen whole blood, isolated PBMCs, or DNA extracted from either of those sample types. The rearranged chain carries TRBV10-2 and TRBJ2-1; TRBD1 is a possible D gene, resting on 6 matching bases. Sequences were obtained from peripheral blood. This receptor was identified in a woman aged 30 to 39 with COVID-19, enrolled during active disease. The bases read TGCGCCAGCGCGGCAGGGGAGTTGGGTGAGCAGTTCTTC. This yields the protein CASAAGELGEQFF.